Here is one T cell receptor beta chain with its context. The antigen is unknown. The sample originates from a study of lymphopenia after photon versus proton radiotherapy. The protocol was immunoSEQ multiplex PCR, while the TCRdb copy is restricted to in-frame clones and leaves out a portion. The sample lists tens of thousands of clones; 84% were seen once. The V and J ends lost 1 base and 2 bases respectively, with 15 bases between them. In germline, CDR1 is SGHTA, CDR2 FQGNSA. This CDR3 contains 16 residues. Study-wide findings and caveats: After lymphocyte nadir, photon-treated repertoires showed oligoclonal expansion, especially CD8+ Temra. Survival link was tested only in deceased patients; proton benefit remains a possibility. Under photons, naive T cells and diversity fell while effector/memory populations rose.

The clonotype comes from a woman in her seventies with pancreatic cancer. Sequenced here: peripheral blood, sampled from a patient treated with proton-based radiotherapy. This sequence joins TRBV7-2 and TRBJ2-7, with D maybe TRBD2 (7 bases). The CDR3 nucleotides read TGTGCCAGCAGCTTAGGGGGGGGCCTAGGGACCTACGAGCAGTACTTC. Translated, it gives CASSLGGGLGTYEQYF.